This T cell receptor (beta chain) was identified in a study of T cell changes during pregnancy in multiple sclerosis. As to this clone: The same CDR3 arises from other DNA sequences in this sample as well.

Clones were sequenced by immunoSEQ multiplex PCR, and TCRdb holds only the in-frame ones, with some missing. The sample has over 50,000 clones, roughly 86% seen once. The sequencing here drew on peripheral blood, taken in the first trimester of pregnancy. The TCR sequence derives from a female donor with multiple sclerosis, enrolled in a pregnancy study.

CDR3 region: CASSIGTATEAFF. CDR3 DNA sequence: TGTGCCAGTAGTATAGGGACAGCAACTGAAGCTTTCTTT. The chain uses TRBV19 and TRBJ1-1; the D gene is possibly TRBD1 (6 bases). The CDR3 totals 13 residues. Germline CDR1 LNHDA, CDR2 SQIVND (reference sequence). V lost 1 base, J lost 5 bases, and 8 bases lay in between.